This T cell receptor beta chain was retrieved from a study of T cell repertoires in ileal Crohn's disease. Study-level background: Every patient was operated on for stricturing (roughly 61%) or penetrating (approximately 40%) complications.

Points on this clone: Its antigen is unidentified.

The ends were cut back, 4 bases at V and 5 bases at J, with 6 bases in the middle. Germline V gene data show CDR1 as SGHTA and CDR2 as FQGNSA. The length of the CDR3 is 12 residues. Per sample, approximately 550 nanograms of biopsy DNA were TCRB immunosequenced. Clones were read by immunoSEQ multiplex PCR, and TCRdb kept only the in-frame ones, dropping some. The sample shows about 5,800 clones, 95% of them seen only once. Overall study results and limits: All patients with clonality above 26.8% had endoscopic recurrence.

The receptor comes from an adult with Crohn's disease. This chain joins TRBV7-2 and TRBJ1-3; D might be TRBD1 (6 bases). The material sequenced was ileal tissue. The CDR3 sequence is CASSWDRNTIYF. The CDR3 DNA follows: TGTGCCAGCAGCTGGGACAGAAACACCATATATTTT.